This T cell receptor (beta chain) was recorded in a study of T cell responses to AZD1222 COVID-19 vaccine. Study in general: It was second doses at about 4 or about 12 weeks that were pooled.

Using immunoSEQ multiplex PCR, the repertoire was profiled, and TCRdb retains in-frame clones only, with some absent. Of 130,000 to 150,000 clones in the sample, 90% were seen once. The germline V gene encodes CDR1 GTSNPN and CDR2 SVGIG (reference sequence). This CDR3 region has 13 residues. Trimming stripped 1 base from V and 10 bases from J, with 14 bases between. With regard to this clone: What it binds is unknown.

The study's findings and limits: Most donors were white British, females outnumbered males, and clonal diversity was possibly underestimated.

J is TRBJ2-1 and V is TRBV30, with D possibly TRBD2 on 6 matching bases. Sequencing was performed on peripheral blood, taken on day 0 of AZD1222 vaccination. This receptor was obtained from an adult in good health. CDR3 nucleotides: TGTGCCTGGAGTGGCCTATGGCTAGCGGAGCAGTTCTTC. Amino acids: CAWSGLWLAEQFF.